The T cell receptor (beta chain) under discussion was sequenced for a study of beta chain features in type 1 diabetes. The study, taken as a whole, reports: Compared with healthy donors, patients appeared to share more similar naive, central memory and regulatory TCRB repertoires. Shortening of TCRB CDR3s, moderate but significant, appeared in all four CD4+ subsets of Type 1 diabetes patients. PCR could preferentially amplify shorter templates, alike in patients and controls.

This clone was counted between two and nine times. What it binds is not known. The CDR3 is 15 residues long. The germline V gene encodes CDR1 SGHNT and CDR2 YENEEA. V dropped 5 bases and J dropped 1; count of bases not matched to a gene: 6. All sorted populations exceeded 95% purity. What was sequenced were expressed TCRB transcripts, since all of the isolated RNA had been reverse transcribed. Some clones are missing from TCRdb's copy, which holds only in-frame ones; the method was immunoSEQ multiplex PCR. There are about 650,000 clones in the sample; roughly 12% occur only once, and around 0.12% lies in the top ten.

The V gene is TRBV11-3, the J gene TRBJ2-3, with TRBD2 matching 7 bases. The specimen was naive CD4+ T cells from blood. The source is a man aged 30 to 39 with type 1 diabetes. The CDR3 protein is CASSLNSGGTDTQYF. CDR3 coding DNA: TGTGCCAGCAGCCTAAACAGCGGGGGCACAGATACGCAGTATTTT.